A selection of T cell receptor beta chains follows, all from one sample in a study of vaccination effects on CD4 cells after COVID-19. Only in-frame clones appear in the TCRdb table, and some are missing; sequencing was by immunoSEQ multiplex PCR. The sample has under 50,000 clones; approximately 81% are singletons. No cognate antigen is known for these TCRs. This material consisted of CD4+ T cells from PBMCs cultured without peptide, taken before COVID-19 vaccination. Receptors originate from a human donor who had a prior SARS-CoV-2 infection. CDR3s include the opening cysteine and the closing phenylalanine or tryptophan. D genes are given only for firm matches. For some rows the clone size is stated as once, few or many, or as a class when expanded; others skip it.

TRBV5-1	TRBJ2-3	TRBD1	-	CASSRDRHTDTQYF	TGCGCCAGCAGCCGGGACAGGCACACAGATACGCAGTATTTT
TRBV18	TRBJ1-4	-	few	CASSPTDTEKLFF	TGTGCCAGCTCGCCCACGGACACTGAAAAACTGTTTTTT
TRBV18	TRBJ2-7	-	-	CASSPDEGGRYEQYF	TGTGCCAGCTCACCTGACGAGGGGGGAAGATACGAGCAGTACTTC
TRBV11-2	TRBJ1-2	-	-	CASSLGFPRGSKNYGYTF	TGTGCCAGCAGCTTAGGATTCCCCCGGGGAAGCAAGAACTATGGCTACACCTTC
TRBV23-1	TRBJ2-7	-	-	CASSSDGGRDEQYF	TGCGCCAGCAGTAGTGACGGGGGCAGAGACGAGCAGTACTTC
TRBV2	TRBJ1-5	TRBD1	-	CASSVNRGDVQPQHF	TGTGCCAGCAGTGTAAACAGGGGGGACGTTCAGCCCCAGCATTTT
TRBV10-3	TRBJ1-5	-	once	CAIGGVDQPQHF	TGTGCCATCGGTGGGGTTGACCAGCCCCAGCATTTT
TRBV30	TRBJ2-1	-	-	CAWSNGFGYEQFF	TGTGCCTGGAGCAACGGGTTTGGGTATGAGCAGTTCTTC
TRBV7-9	TRBJ1-1	TRBD1	-	CASSNRDRGSFF	TGTGCCAGCAGCAACCGGGACAGGGGATCTTTCTTT
TRBV27	TRBJ2-3	TRBD2	-	CASSPGLAGGTDTQYF	TGTGCCAGCAGTCCGGGACTAGCGGGGGGCACAGATACGCAGTATTTT
TRBV2	TRBJ1-1	-	-	CASRATPGNTEAFF	TGTGCCTCCCGGGCCACCCCAGGGAACACTGAAGCTTTCTTT
TRBV7-9	TRBJ2-1	-	few	CASSLQARNNEQFF	TGTGCCAGCAGCTTACAGGCTAGAAACAATGAGCAGTTCTTC
TRBV14	TRBJ1-1	TRBD1	few	CASSPHYGQGNTEAFF	TGTGCCAGCAGCCCCCATTACGGACAGGGAAACACTGAAGCTTTCTTT
TRBV19	TRBJ2-7	-	-	CASSIGGDGSILKAEQYF	TGTGCCAGTAGTATAGGTGGGGACGGAAGTATACTGAAGGCAGAGCAGTACTTC